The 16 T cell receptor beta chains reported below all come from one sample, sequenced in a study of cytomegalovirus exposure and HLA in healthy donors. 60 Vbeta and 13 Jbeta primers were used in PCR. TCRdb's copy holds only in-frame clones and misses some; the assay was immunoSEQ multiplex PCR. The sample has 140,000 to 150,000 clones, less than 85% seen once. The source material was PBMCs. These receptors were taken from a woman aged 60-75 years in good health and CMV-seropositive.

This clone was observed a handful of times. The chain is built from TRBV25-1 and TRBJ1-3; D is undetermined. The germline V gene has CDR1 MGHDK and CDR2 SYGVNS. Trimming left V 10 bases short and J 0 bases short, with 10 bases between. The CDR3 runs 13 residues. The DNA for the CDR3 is TGTGCCACCCTAGAGAGCTCTGGAAACACCATATATTTT. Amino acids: CATLESSGNTIYF.

The CDR3: CASRSTGISYEQYF. CDR3 nucleotide sequence: TGTGCCAGCAGATCGACAGGGATTTCCTACGAGCAGTACTTC. The V and J genes are TRBV6-1 and TRBJ2-7, with 7 bases that match TRBD1. Germline V gene lookup returns CDR1 MNHNS and CDR2 SASEGT. J was trimmed by 1 base and V by 6 bases; bases with no gene match: 6. The CDR3 length is 14 residues.

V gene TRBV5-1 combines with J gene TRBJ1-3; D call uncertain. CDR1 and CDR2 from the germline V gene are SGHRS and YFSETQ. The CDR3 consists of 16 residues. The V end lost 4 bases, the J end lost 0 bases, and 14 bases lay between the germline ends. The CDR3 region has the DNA TGCGCCAGCAGCCCCACTGTTCAAAACTCTGGAAACACCATATATTTT. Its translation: CASSPTVQNSGNTIYF.

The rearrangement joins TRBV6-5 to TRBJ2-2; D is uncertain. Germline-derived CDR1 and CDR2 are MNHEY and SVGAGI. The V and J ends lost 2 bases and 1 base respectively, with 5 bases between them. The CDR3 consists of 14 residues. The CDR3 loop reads CASSYNRNTGELFF. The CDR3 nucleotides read TGTGCCAGCAGTTACAACAGGAACACCGGGGAGCTGTTTTTT.

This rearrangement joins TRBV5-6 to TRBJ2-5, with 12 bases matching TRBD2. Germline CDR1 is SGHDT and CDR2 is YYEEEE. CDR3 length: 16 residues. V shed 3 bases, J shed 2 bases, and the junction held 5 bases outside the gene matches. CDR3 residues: CASSSRLAGAQETQYF. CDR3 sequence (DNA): TGTGCCAGCAGCTCTCGACTAGCGGGGGCTCAAGAGACCCAGTACTTC. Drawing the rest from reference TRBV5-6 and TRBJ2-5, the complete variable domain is DAGVTQSPTHLIKTRGQQVTLRCSPKSGHDTVSWYQQALGQGPQFIFQYYEEEERQRGNFPDRFSGHQFPNYSSELNVNALLLGDSALYLCASSSRLAGAQETQYFGPGTRLLVL.

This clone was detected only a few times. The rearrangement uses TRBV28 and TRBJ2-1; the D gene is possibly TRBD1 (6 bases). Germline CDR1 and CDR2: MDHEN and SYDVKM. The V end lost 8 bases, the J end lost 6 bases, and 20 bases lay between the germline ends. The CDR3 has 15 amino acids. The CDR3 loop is CASSQGPTGSNEQFF. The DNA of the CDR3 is TGTGCCAGCTCGCAGGGGCCCACGGGGAGCAATGAGCAGTTCTTC.

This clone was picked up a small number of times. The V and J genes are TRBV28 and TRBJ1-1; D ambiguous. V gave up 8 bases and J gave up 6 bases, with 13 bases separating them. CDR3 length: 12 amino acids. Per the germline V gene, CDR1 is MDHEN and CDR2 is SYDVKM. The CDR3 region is CASASRRAEAFF. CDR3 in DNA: TGTGCCAGCGCCTCCAGGCGGGCTGAAGCTTTCTTT.

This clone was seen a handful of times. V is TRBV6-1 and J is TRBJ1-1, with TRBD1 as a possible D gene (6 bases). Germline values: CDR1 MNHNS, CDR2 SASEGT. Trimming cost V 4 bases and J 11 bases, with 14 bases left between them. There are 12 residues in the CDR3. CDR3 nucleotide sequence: TGTGCCAGCAGTGGACTACAGGGAACGGCTTTCTTT. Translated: CASSGLQGTAFF.

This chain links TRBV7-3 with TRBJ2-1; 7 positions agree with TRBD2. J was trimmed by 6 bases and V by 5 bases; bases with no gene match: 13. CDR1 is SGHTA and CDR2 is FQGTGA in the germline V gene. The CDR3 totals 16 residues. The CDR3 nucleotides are TGTGCCAGCAGCCCCTCAGGCGCGGGAGTAGGCAATGAGCAGTTCTTC. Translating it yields CASSPSGAGVGNEQFF.

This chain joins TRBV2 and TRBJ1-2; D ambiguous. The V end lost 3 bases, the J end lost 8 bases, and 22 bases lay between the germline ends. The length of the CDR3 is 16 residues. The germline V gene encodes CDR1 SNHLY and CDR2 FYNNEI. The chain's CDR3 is CASSEPLWRSLRGYTF. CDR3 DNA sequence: TGTGCCAGCAGTGAGCCTCTATGGAGGTCCCTAAGGGGCTACACCTTC.

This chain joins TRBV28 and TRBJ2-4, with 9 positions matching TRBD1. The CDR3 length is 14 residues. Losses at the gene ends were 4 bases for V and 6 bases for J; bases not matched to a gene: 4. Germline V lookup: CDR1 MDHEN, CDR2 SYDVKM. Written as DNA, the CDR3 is TGTGCCAGCAGTTCGGCGACAGGGGGAAACATTCAGTACTTC. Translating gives CASSSATGGNIQYF.

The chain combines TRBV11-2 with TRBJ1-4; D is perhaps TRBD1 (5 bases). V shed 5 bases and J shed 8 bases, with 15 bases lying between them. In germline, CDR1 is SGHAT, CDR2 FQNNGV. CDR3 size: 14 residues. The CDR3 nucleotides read TGTGCCAGCAGCCGTGGGGGGGTTGGGGAAAAACTGTTTTTT. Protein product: CASSRGGVGEKLFF.

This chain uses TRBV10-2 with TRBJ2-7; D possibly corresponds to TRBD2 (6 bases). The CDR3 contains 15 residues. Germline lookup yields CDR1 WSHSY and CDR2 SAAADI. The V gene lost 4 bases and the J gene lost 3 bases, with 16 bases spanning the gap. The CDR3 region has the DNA TGCGCCAGCAGTGGGCATCAGGGACTGGTCTACGAGCAGTACTTC. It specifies CASSGHQGLVYEQYF.

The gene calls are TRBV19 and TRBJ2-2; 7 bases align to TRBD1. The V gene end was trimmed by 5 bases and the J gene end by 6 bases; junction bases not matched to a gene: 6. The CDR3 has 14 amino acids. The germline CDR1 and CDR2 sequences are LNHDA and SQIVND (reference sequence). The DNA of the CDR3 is TGTGCCAGTAGTCGGACAGGAGAGGCCGGGGAGCTGTTTTTT. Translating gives CASSRTGEAGELFF.

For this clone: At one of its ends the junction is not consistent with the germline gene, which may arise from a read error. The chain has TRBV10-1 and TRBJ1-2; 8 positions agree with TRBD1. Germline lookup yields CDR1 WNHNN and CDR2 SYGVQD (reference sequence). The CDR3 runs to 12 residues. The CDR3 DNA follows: TGCGCCAGCAGTGAGTCGGTGACAGGGGAACACTTC. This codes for CASSESVTGEHF.

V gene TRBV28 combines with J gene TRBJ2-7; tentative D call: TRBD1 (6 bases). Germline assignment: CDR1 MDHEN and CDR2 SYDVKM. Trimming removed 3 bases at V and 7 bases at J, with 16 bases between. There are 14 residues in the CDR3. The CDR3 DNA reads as TGTGCCAGCAGTTTTGTAAGAAGCGACAGGGAGCAGTACTTC. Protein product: CASSFVRSDREQYF. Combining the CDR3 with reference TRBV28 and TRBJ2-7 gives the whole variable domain DVKVTQSSRYLVKRTGEKVFLECVQDMDHENMFWYRQDPGLGLRLIYFSYDVKMKEKGDIPEGYSVSREKKERFSLILESASTNQTSMYLCASSFVRSDREQYFGPGTRLTVT.